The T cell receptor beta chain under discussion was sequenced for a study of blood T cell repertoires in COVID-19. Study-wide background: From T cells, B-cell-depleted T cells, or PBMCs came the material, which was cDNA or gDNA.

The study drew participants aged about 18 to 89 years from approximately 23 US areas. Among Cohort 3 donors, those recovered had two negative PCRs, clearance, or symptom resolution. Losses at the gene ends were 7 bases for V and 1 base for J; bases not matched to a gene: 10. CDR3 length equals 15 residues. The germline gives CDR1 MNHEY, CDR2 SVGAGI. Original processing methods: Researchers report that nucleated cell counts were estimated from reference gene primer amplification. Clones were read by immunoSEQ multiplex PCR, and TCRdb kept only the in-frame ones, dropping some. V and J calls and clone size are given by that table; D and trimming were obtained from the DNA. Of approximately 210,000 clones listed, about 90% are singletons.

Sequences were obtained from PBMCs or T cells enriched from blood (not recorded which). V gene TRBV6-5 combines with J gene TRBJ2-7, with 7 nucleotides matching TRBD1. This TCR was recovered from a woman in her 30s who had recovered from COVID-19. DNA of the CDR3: TGTGCCAGCATCCCAAAAGGGGGACAGTCCTACGAGCAGTACTTC. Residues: CASIPKGGQSYEQYF.